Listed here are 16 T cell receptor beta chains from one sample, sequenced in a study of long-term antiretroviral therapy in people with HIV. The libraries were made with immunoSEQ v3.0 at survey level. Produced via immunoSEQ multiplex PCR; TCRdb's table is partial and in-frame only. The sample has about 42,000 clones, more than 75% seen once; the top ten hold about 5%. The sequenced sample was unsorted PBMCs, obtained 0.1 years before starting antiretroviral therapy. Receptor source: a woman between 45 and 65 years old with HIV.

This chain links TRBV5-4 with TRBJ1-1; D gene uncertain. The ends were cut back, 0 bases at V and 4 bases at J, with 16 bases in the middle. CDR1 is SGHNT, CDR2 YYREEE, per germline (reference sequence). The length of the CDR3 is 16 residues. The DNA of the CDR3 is TGTGCCAGCAGCTTGGGGTTCAGAGGACCGGGCACTGAAGCTTTCTTT. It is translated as CASSLGFRGPGTEAFF.

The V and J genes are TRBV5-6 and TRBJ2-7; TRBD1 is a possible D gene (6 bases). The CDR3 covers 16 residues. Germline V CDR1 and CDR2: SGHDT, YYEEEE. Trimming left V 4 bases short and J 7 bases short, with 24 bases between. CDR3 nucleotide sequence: TGTGCCAGCAGCCCCTCGATCTGGCAGGGGAGTGGGGAGCAGTACTTC. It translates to CASSPSIWQGSGEQYF.

DNA for the CDR3: TGTGCCAGCAGCCTTGGTCAGCTTTCCTACGAGCAGTACTTC. It codes for CASSLGQLSYEQYF. This sequence joins TRBV5-4 and TRBJ2-7; D is ambiguous. Germline CDR1 reads SGHNT; CDR2 reads YYREEE (reference sequence). The CDR3 length is 14 residues. V was pared by 4 bases and J by 1 base, with 12 bases between.

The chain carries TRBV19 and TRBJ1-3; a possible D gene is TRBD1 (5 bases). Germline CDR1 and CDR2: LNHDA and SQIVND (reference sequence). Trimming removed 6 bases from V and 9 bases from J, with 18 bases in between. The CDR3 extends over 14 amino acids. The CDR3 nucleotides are TGTGCCAGTAGAAGGAGGGGAACCGAGGGCACCATATATTTT. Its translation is CASRRRGTEGTIYF.

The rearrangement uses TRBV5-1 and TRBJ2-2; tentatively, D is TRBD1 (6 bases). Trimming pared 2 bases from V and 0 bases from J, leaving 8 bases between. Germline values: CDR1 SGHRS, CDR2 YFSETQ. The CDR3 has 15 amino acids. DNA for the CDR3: TGCGCCAGCAGCTTAAAGGGGGCGAACACCGGGGAGCTGTTTTTT. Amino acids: CASSLKGANTGELFF.

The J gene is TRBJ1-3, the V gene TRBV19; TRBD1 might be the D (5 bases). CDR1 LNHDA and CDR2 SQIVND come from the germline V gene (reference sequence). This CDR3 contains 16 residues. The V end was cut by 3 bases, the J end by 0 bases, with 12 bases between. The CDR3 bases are TGTGCCAGTAGTATCCCGGGACTTAACTCTGGAAACACCATATATTTT. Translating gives CASSIPGLNSGNTIYF.

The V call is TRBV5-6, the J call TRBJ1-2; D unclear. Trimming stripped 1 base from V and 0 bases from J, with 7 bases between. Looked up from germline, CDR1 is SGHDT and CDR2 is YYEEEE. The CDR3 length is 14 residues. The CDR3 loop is CASSLTAPNYGYTF. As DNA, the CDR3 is TGTGCCAGCAGCTTGACAGCCCCTAACTATGGCTACACCTTC. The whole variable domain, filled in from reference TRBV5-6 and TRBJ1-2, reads DAGVTQSPTHLIKTRGQQVTLRCSPKSGHDTVSWYQQALGQGPQFIFQYYEEEERQRGNFPDRFSGHQFPNYSSELNVNALLLGDSALYLCASSLTAPNYGYTFGSGTRLTVV.

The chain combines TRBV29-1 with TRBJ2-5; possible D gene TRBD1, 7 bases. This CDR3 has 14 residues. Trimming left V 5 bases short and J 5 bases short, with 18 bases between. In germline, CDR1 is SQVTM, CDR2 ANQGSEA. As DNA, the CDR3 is TGCAGCGTTATGGGGTCGACAGGGAGGGAGACCCAGTACTTC. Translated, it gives CSVMGSTGRETQYF.

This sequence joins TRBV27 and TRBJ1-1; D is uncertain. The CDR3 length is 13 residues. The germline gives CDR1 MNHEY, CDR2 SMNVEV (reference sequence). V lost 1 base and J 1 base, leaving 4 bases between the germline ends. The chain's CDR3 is CASSLYRNTEAFF. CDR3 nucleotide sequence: TGTGCCAGCAGTTTATACAGGAACACTGAAGCTTTCTTT.

This CDR3 reads CAWSVSETQYF. The CDR3 nucleotides are TGTGCCTGGAGTGTAAGCGAGACCCAGTACTTC. The genes are TRBV30 and TRBJ2-5; D gene ambiguous. CDR3 length: 11 amino acids. The V end was cut by 0 bases, the J end by 5 bases, with 4 bases between. The germline gives CDR1 GTSNPN, CDR2 SVGIG (reference sequence).

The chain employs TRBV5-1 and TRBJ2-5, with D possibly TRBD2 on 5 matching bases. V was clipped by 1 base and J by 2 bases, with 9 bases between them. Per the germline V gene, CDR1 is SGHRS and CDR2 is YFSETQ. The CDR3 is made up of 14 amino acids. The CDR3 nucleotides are TGCGCCAGCAGCTTGCCGGGAAATCAAGAGACCCAGTACTTC. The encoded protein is CASSLPGNQETQYF.

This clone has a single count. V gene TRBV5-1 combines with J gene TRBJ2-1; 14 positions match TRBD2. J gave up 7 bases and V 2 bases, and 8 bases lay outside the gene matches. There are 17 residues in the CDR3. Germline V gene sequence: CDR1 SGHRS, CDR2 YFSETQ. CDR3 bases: TGCGCCAGCAGCTTACTTCCAGGACTAGCGGGGGGTAATGAGCAGTTCTTC. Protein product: CASSLLPGLAGGNEQFF.

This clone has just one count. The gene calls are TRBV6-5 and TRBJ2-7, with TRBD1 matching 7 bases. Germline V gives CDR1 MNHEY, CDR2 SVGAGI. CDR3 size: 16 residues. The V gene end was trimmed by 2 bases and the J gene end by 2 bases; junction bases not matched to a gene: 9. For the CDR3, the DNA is TGTGCCAGCAGTTACCTTCCCCTACAGGGGACCTACGAGCAGTACTTC. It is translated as CASSYLPLQGTYEQYF.

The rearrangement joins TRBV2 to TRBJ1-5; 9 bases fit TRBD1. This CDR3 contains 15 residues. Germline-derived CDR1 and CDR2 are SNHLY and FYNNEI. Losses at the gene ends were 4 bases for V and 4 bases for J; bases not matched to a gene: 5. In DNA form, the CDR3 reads TGTGCCAGCAGTGGGGGACAGGGTTCGAATCAGCCCCAGCATTTT. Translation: CASSGGQGSNQPQHF.

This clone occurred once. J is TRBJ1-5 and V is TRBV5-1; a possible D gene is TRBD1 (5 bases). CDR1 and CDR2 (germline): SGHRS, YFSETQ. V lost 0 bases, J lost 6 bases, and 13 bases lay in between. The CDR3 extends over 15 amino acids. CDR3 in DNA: TGCGCCAGCAGCTTGGGTACAGGAAGGGTTCAGCCCCAGCATTTT. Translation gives CASSLGTGRVQPQHF. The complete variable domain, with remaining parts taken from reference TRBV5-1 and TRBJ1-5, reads KAGVTQTPRYLIKTRGQQVTLSCSPISGHRSVSWYQQTPGQGLQFLFEYFSETQRNKGNFPGRFSGRQFSNSRSEMNVSTLELGDSALYLCASSLGTGRVQPQHFGDGTRLSIL.

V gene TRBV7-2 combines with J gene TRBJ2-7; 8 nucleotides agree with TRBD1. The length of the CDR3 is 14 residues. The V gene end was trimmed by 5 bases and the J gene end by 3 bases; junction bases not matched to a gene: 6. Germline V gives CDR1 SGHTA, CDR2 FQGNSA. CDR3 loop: CASSQGAVFYEQYF. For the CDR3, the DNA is TGTGCCAGCAGCCAGGGGGCTGTGTTCTACGAGCAGTACTTC.